Below, one T cell receptor (beta chain) is given with its context. It lacks a known antigen. Base quality data are lacking; no much larger clone is found one base away. This sample is drawn from a study of early T cells in non-severe SARS-CoV-2 infection (dated by TCRdb to 2020 to 2023). Background for the entire study: TCR sequencing used bulk RNA from unsorted whole blood, so alpha and beta chains could not be paired.

Trimming takes 5 bases from V and 2 bases from J, and the germline ends sit 14 bases apart. The CDR3 spans 15 residues, from the cysteine through the phenylalanine. Only the CDR3 part of the read is kept: 45 bases, read in frame from the first base. CDR1 SGHTA and CDR2 FQGNSA were looked up in the germline V gene. Receptor libraries were prepared by 5' RACE. The sequencing machine was a NextSeq 500. Unique molecular identifiers were attached to individual cDNA molecules in the TCR library protocol so that sequencing error and PCR bias could be corrected. Both TCR alpha and beta chains were sequenced, and tight co-correlation was observed between alpha and beta sequence abundances in each sample. Processing in the source paper ran as follows. Decombinator V4 was used to perform V gene, J gene and CDR3 annotation of TCR sequences. TCRs were defined as expanded if a significant change between any two time points was detected under a Poisson model with p below 0.0001. TCR abundances were normalised to the total number of TCRs sequenced per sample and were expressed as counts per million. MAIT TCRs were defined by TRAV1-2 paired with TRAJ12, TRAJ20 or TRAJ33, and iNKT TCRs by TRAV10 paired with TRAJ18. VDJdb, accessed 1 November 2021, was searched for CMV, EBV and SARS-CoV-2 annotated TCRs, with TCRs annotated for multiple antigens excluded. TCRdb reran the public reads through fastp at Q25 and MiXCR, keeping productive beta chains. All rows with the same CDR3 protein become a single entry with the most common DNA and genes. The V and J calls were not made by the authors but by TCRdb's processing. This sample lists fewer than 75,000 distinct CDR3 sequences; more than 15% were detected once. The biggest ten clones account for under 9% of the sample.

Broader findings and caveats from the paper: VDJdb matching was skewed toward anti-spike CD8 responses and likely underestimated virus-specific expansions, missing private and CD4 specificities.

This was a case-control study nested in a cohort of healthcare workers in London, UK, who had nasopharyngeal swab PCR tests and blood samples taken every week. Healthcare workers were enrolled in the week of the UK lockdown, from 23 to 31 March 2020, and were followed every week for up to 16 weeks. The chain is encoded by TRBV7-2 joined to TRBJ2-3; the D gene is possibly TRBD1 or TRBD2, each agreeing over 5 bases. The clonotype was recovered from an adult who was a healthcare worker with PCR-confirmed SARS-CoV-2 infection or an uninfected control (not recorded which). The sample in question was whole blood, obtained at baseline. DNA sequence: TGTGCCAGCAGCAGCCGGGGCCAAACCACAGATACGCAGTATTTT. Translated, it gives CASSSRGQTTDTQYF.